The subject of this entry is one TCR beta chain. Per the original methods: Scientists estimated how many nucleated cells there were by amplifying reference gene primers. Assay: immunoSEQ multiplex PCR; the TCRdb copy retains only in-frame clones and omits some. That table supplies the V and J calls and clone size; D and trimming were determined from the DNA. Of roughly 170,000 clones in the sample, roughly 85% were seen once. V was clipped by 5 bases and J by 4 bases; unmatched bases: 6. This CDR3 comprises 15 residues. Per germline, CDR1 GTSNPN and CDR2 SVGIG (reference sequence). The sample belongs to a study of blood T cell repertoires in COVID-19. In Seattle, patients joined the study during active infection and were tracked longitudinally.

The sequenced sample was peripheral blood. The chain joins TRBV30 to TRBJ2-1; 12 nucleotides match TRBD2. The receptor was derived from a woman aged 45-65 years with COVID-19, enrolled during active disease. The CDR3 region has the DNA TGTGCCTGGGCTAGCGGGGGGGCCTGGTACAATGAGCAGTTCTTC. It is translated as CAWASGGAWYNEQFF.